This T cell receptor beta chain is drawn from a study of T-cell reconstitution after alpha-beta-depleted transplantation in children. During its preparation, the TCRbeta library received unique molecular identifiers. MiXCR, applied by TCRdb to the PCR reads, yields one record per CDR3 protein. The sample lists some 490,000 distinct CDR3 sequences, about an eighth occurring once. CDR1 is GTSNPN, CDR2 SVGIG, per germline (reference sequence). V was pared by 4 bases and J by 1 base, with 5 bases of the junction left unmatched. The CDR3 consists of 14 residues. The sequencing here drew on PBMCs from the stem cell graft donor, taken from the stem cell graft. The rearrangement uses TRBV30 and TRBJ2-3; 7 nucleotides match TRBD2. The sequence was obtained from a human donor who donated a stem cell graft to a child with combined immunodeficiency. The CDR3 protein is CAWIGLAGTDTQYF. The CDR3 nucleotides read TGTGCCTGGATTGGCCTAGCGGGCACAGATACGCAGTATTTT.